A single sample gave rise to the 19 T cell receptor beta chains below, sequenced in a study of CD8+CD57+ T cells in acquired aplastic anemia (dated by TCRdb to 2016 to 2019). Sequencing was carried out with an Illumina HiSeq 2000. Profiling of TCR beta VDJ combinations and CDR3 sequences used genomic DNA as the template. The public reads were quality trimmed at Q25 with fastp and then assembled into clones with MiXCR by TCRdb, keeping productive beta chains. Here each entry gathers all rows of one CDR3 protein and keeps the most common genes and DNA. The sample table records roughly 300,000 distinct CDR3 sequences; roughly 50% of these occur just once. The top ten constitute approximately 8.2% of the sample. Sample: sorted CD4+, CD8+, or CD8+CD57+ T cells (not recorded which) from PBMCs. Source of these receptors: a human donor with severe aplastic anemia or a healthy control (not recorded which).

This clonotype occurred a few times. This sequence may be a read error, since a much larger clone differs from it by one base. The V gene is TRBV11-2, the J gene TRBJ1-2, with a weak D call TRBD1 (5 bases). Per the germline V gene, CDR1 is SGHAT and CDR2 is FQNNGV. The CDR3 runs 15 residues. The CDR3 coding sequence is TGTGCCAGCAGCTCCCTACGCAAGGGGCGCGATGGCTACGCCTTC. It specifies CASSSLRKGRDGYAF.

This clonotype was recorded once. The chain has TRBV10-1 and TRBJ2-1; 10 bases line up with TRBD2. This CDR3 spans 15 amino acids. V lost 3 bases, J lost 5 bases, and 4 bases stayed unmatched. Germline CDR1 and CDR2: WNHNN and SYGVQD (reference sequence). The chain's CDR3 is CASSDRTSGNNEQFF. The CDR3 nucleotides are TGCGCCAGCAGTGACAGGACTAGCGGCAACAATGAGCAGTTCTTC.

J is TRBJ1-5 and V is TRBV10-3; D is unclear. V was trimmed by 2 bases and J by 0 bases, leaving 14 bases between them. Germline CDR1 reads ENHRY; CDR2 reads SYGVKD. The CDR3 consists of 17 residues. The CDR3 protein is CAISEGNGKNSNQPQHF. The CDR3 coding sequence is TGTGCCATCAGTGAGGGGAACGGAAAAAATAGCAATCAGCCCCAGCATTTT.

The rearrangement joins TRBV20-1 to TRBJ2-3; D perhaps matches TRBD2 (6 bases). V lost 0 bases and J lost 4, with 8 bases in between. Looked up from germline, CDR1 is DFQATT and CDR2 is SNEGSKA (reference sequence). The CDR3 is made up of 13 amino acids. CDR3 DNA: TGCAGTGCTAGAGATCCGGGGGCAGATACGCAGTATTTT. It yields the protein CSARDPGADTQYF.

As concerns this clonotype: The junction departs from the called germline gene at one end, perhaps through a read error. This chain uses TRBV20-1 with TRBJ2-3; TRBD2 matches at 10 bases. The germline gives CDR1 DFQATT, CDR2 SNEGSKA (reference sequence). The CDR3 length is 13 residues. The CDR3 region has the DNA TGCAGTGATAGAGCGGGGGGGCCTCATACGCAGTATTTT. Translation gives CSDRAGGPHTQYF.

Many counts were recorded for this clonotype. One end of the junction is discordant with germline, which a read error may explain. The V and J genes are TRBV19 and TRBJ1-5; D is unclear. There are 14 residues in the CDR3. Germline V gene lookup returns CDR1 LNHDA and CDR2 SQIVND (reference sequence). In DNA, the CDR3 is TGTGCCAGTAGTCCCCGAGGGCCCACCCAACCCCCGCATTTT. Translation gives CASSPRGPTQPPHF.

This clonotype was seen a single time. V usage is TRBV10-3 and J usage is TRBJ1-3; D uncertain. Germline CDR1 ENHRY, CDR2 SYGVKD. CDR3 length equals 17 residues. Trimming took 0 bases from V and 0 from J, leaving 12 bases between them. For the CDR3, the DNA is TGTGCCATCAGTGAGTCGCGTAAGACGGACTCTGGAAACACCATATATTTT. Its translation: CAISESRKTDSGNTIYF.

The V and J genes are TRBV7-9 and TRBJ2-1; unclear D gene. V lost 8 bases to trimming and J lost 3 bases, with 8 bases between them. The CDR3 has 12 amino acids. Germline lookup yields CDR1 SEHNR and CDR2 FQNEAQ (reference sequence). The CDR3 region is CASSYRYNEQFF. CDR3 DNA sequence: TGTGCCAGCTCCTATCGCTACAATGAGCAGTTCTTC.

Here the CDR3 reads CSAARSQDSNQPQYF. CDR3 sequence (DNA): TGCAGCGCTGCCCGGTCCCAAGATAGCAATCAGCCCCAGTATTTT. The J gene is TRBJ1-5, the V gene TRBV20-1; no firm D call. The end of the DNA fits TRBJ2-3 better, so the J call may be wrong. Looked up from germline, CDR1 is DFQATT and CDR2 is SNEGSKA (reference sequence). The CDR3 totals 15 residues.

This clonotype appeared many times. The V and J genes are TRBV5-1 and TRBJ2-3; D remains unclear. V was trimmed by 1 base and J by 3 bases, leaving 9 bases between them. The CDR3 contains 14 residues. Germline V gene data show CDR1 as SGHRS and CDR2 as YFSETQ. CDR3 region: CASSLTVGTDTQYF. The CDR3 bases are TGCGCCAGCAGCTTGACTGTAGGGACAGATACGCAGTATTTT.

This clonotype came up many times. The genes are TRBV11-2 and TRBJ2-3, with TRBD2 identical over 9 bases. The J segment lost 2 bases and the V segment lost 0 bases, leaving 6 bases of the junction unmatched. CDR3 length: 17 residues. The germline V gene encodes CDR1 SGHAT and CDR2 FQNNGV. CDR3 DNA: TGTGCCAGCAGCTTAGATCGGGCGGGGGGGATCACAGATACGCAGTATTTT. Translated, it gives CASSLDRAGGITDTQYF.

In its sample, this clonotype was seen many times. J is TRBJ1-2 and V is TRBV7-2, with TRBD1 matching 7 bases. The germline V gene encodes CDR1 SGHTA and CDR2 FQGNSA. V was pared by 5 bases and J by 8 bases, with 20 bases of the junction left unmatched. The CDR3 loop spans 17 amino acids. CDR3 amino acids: CASSPRTGDGTSGGYTF. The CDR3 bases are TGTGCCAGCAGCCCTCGTACAGGGGACGGGACGTCGGGAGGCTACACCTTC.

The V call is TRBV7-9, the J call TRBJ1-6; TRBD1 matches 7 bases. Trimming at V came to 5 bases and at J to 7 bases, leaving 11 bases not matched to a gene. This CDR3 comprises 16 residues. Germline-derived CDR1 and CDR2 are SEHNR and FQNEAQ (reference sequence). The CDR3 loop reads CASSGTATGYNSPLHF. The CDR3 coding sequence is TGTGCCAGCAGCGGAACCGCGACAGGGTACAATTCACCCCTCCACTTT.

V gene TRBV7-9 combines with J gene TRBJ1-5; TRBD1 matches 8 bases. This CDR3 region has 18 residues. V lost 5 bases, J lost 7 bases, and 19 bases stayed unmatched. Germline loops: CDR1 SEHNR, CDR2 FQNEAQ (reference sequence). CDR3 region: CASSRHAGRGLGWQPQHF. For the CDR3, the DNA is TGTGCCAGCAGCCGTCACGCCGGCAGGGGGCTCGGATGGCAGCCCCAGCATTTT.

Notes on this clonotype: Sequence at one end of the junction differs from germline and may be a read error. The CDR3 coding sequence is TGTGCCGGCAGCCAAGGGACAGGGGGTGAAGCTTTCTTT. It translates to CAGSQGTGGEAFF. The J gene is TRBJ1-1, the V gene TRBV7-6; 11 nucleotides line up with TRBD1. CDR3 length: 13 residues. Germline CDR1 is SGHVS and CDR2 is FNYEAQ. The full variable domain, completed using reference TRBV7-6 and TRBJ1-1, is GAGVSQSPRYKVTKRGQDVALRCDPISGHVSLYWYRQALGQGPEFLTYFNYEAQQDKSGLPNDRFSAERPEGSISTLTIQRTEQRDSAMYRCAGSQGTGGEAFFGQGTRLTVV.

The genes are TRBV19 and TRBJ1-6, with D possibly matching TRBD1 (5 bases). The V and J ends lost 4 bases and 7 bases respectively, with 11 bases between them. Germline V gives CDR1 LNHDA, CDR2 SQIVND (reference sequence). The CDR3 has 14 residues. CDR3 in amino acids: CASSTGSGNSPLHF. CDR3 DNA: TGTGCCAGTAGTACAGGGTCAGGGAATTCACCCCTCCACTTT.

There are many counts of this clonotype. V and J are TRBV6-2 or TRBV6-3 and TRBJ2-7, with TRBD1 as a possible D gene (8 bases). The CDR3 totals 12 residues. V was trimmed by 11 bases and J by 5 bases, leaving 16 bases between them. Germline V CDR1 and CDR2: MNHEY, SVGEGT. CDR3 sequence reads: CAANRGGNEQYF. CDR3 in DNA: TGTGCCGCAAACAGGGGGGGCAACGAGCAGTACTTC.

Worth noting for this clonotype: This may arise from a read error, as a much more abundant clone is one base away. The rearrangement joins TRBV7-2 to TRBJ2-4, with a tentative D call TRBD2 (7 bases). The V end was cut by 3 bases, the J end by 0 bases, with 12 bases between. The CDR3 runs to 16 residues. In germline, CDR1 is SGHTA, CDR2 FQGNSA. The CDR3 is CASSLRGPTAKNIQYF. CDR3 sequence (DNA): TGTGCCAGCAGCTTGCGGGGGCCCACAGCCAAAAACATTCAGTACTTC.

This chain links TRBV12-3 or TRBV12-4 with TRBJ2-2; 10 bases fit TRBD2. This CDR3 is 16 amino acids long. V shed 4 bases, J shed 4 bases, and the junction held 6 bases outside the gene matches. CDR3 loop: CASSYPQREGTGELFF. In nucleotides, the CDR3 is TGTGCCAGCAGTTACCCCCAGCGGGAGGGCACCGGGGAGCTGTTTTTT.